The text below deals with one TCR beta chain. The antigen is undetermined. This record comes from a study of T cell responses to AZD1222 COVID-19 vaccine. Study context: Doses given second, at about 4 or about 12 weeks, were pooled.

Data came from immunoSEQ multiplex PCR; TCRdb stores just in-frame clones and leaves some out. There are fewer than 120,000 clones in the sample; roughly 85% occur only once, and about 3.3% lies in the top ten. Study-level points and caveats: Clonal diversity was possibly underestimated, and the donors were mostly white British, with more females. Recipients of AZD1222 seropositive at baseline numbered only 6 or 7.

From germline, CDR1 is MNHNY and CDR2 SVGAGI (reference sequence). CDR3 length: 14 amino acids. V lost 5 bases, J lost 4 bases, and 9 bases lay in between. The source is an adult in good health. V is TRBV6-6 and J is TRBJ1-6, with D unclear. Sequences were derived from peripheral blood, sampled on day 0 of AZD1222 vaccination. The CDR3 loop reads CASSALGYNSPLHF. CDR3 DNA sequence: TGTGCCAGCAGTGCTTTGGGTTATAATTCACCCCTCCACTTT.